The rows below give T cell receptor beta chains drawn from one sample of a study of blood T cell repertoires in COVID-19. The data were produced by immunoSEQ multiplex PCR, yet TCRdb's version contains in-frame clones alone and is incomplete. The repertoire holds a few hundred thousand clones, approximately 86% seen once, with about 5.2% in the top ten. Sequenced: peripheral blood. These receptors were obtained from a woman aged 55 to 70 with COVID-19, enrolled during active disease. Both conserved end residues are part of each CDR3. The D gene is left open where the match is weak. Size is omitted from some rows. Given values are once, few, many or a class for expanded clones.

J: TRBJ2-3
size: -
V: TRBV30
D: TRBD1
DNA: TGTGCCTGGAGGGGACAGGGGGGAGTTGCAGATACGCAGTATTTT
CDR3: CAWRGQGGVADTQYF

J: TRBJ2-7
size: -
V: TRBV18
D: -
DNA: TGTGCCAGCTCACCACGGGTGGGGGCAGTGGCCACCTCCTACGAGCAGTACTTC
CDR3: CASSPRVGAVATSYEQYF

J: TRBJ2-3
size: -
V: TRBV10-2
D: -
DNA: TGCGCCAGCAAGCAAAGAGGGGATACGCAGTATTTT
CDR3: CASKQRGDTQYF

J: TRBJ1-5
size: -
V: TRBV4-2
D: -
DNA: TGTGCCAGCAGCCAAGTTGGCAGGATGAATCAGCCCCAGCATTTT
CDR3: CASSQVGRMNQPQHF

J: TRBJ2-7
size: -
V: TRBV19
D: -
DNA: TGTGCCAGTAGTACAGGGTTATCTGGCGAGCAGTACTTC
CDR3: CASSTGLSGEQYF

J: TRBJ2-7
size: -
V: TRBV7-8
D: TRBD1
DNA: TGTGCCTCCAACCAAAGGGACAGGGGGCCCTACGAGCAGTACTTC
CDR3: CASNQRDRGPYEQYF

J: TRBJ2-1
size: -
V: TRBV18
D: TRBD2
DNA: TGTGCCAGCTCACCATTGCTAGCGGGAGGGACCTACAATGAGCAGTTCTTC
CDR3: CASSPLLAGGTYNEQFF

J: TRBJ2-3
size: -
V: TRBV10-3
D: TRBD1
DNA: TGTGCCATCAGTGAGAGCGGGACAGGGGGCACAGATACGCAGTATTTT
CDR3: CAISESGTGGTDTQYF

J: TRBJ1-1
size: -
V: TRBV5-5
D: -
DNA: TGTGCCAGCAGCTTGTCGACAGGCGGGAGCACTGAAGCTTTCTTT
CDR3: CASSLSTGGSTEAFF

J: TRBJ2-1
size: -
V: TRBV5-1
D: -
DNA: TGCGCCAGCAGCTTGGACTCACACAATGAGCAGTTCTTC
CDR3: CASSLDSHNEQFF

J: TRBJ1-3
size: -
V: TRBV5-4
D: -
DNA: TGTGCCAGCAGCTCCGAACTCTCTGGAAACACCATATATTTT
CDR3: CASSSELSGNTIYF

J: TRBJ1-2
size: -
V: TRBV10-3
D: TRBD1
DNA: TGTGCCATCAGTGGAGGGGGCGATGGCTACACCTTC
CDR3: CAISGGGDGYTF

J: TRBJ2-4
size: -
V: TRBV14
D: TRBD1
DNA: TGTGCCAGCAGCCAGGACAGGGGGCGGTTGGGGATTCAGTACTTC
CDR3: CASSQDRGRLGIQYF

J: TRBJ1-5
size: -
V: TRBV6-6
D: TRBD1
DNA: TGTGCCAGCAGTTATGGGACAGCAGGGAGTAATCAGCCCCAGCATTTT
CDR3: CASSYGTAGSNQPQHF

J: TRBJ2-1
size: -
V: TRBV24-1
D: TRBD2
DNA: TGTGCCACCAGTGATTTTGTCCTAGCGGGAGGCCGGGACAATGAGCAGTTCTTC
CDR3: CATSDFVLAGGRDNEQFF

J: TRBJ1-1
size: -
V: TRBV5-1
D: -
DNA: TGCGCCAGCAGCTCGACGGGGGGCATTGAAGCTTTCTTT
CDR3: CASSSTGGIEAFF

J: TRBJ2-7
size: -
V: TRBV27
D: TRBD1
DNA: TGTGCCAGCAGTTTAGGCCGCAGGGGGACCTACGAGCAGTACTTC
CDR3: CASSLGRRGTYEQYF

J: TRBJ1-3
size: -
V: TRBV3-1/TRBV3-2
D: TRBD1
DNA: TGTGCCAGCAGCCAAGTCTCCGGGACAGGGGCCTCTGGAAACACCATATATTTT
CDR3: CASSQVSGTGASGNTIYF

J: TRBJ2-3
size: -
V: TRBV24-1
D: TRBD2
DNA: TGTGCCACCAGTGATCTAGCGGGAAGGGGCACAGATACGCAGTATTTT
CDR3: CATSDLAGRGTDTQYF

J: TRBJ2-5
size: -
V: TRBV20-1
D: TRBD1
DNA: TGCAGTGCTAGTGACAGGGTGTACCAAGAGACCCAGTACTTC
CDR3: CSASDRVYQETQYF

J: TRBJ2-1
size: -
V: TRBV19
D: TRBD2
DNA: TGTGCCAGTAGTATAGATCCGGCGGGAGGGGGGAATGAGCAGTTCTTC
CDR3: CASSIDPAGGGNEQFF

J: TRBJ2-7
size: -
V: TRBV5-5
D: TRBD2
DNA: TGTGCCAGCAGGGAGGGGACTAGCGAAGTGGGGGAGCAGTACTTC
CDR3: CASREGTSEVGEQYF

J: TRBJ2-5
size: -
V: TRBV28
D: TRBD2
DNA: TGTGCCAGCAGTTTCCCGACTAGCGGCGCGCAAAGGGAGACCCAGTACTTC
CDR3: CASSFPTSGAQRETQYF

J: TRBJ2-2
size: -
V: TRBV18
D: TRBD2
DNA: TGTGCCAGCTCACCAAGGACTAGCGGGACTTCCACCGGGGAGCTGTTTTTT
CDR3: CASSPRTSGTSTGELFF

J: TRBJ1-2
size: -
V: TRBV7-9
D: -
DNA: TGTGCCAGCAGCCCGAATCGCGGGGTCCCGACCCGGAGCTATGGCTACACCTTC
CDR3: CASSPNRGVPTRSYGYTF

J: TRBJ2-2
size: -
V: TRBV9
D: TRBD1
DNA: TGTGCCAGCAGCGTAACGGGACAGGGGGCGCCCGGGGAGCTGTTTTTT
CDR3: CASSVTGQGAPGELFF

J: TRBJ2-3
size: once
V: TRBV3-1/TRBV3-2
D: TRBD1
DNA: TGTGCCAGCAGCCTAAGACAGGGGATGAGAGATACGCAGTATTTT
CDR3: CASSLRQGMRDTQYF

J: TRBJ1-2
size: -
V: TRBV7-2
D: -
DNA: TGTGCCAGCAGCCCGACAGGTGGGGGCTACTATGGCTACACCTTC
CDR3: CASSPTGGGYYGYTF

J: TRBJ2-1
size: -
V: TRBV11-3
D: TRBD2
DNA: TGTGCCAGCAGCCGACTAGCGGGAGGGGGTGAGCAGTTCTTC
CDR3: CASSRLAGGGEQFF

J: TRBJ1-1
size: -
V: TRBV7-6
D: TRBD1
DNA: TGTGCCAGCAGCTCGGGACTCACACAGGGGGTTGAAGCTTTCTTT
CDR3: CASSSGLTQGVEAFF

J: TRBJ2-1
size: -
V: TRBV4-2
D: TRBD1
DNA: TGTGCCAGCAGCCAAACCCAGGGGGCCGCCTACAATGAGCAGTTCTTC
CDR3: CASSQTQGAAYNEQFF

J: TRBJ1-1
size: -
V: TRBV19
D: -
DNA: TGTGCCAGTAGTATAGATCCCCCTTGGAACACTGAAGCTTTCTTT
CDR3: CASSIDPPWNTEAFF

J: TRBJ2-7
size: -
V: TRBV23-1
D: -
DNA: TGCGCCAGCACCGACTGGAGCTACGAGCAGTACTTC
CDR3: CASTDWSYEQYF

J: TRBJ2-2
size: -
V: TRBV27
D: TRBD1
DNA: TGTGCCAGCAGCGCCAGGGGGTCCCCTGCGAACACCGGGGAGCTGTTTTTT
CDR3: CASSARGSPANTGELFF

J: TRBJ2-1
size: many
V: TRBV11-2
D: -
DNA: TGTGCCAGCAGCTTAGGGCGGAAGATAGTGGGTAGCTCCTACAATGAGCAGTTCTTC
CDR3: CASSLGRKIVGSSYNEQFF

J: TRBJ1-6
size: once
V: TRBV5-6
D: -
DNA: TGTGCCAGCAGCCCCGGAAGGGGGAATTCACCCCTCCACTTT
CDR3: CASSPGRGNSPLHF

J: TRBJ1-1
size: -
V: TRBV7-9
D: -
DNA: TGTGCCAGCAGCTTATCTCTGGACAGCACTGAAGCTTTCTTT
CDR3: CASSLSLDSTEAFF

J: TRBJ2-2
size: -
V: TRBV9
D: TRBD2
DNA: TGTGCCAGCAGCGTGACTAGCGGGAGGCCGAACACCGGGGAGCTGTTTTTT
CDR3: CASSVTSGRPNTGELFF

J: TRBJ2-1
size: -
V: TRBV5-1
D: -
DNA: TGCGCCAGCAGCCCATGGGGCGGAAACTCCTACAATGAGCAGTTCTTC
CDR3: CASSPWGGNSYNEQFF

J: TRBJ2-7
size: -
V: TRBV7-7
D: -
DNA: TGTGCCAGCAGCTTACTGGCGGGCTACGAGCAGTACTTC
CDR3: CASSLLAGYEQYF

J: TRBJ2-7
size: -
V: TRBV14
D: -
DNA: TGTGCCAGCAGCCGAAGCGTTTCCTACGAGCAGTACTTC
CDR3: CASSRSVSYEQYF

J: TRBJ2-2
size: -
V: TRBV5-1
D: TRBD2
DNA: TGCGCCAGCAGCTTTAGCGGGAGGGCCCCCGGGGAGCTGTTTTTT
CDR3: CASSFSGRAPGELFF

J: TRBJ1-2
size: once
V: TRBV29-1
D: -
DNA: TGCAGCGTTGCCTTTATTACTAACTATGGCTACACCTTC
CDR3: CSVAFITNYGYTF